One and the same sample provided the 21 T cell receptor beta chains below, sequenced in a study of PD-1 blockade in mismatch repair-deficient tumors. Profiled with immunoSEQ multiplex PCR; TCRdb holds only in-frame clones, not every one. The sample lists tens of thousands of clones, about 82% occurring once. The sequencing here drew on peripheral blood, taken 44 weeks after starting pembrolizumab. The receptors come from an adult with mismatch repair-deficient cancer.

The chain couples TRBV5-6 to TRBJ1-2; unclear D gene. Trimming stripped 1 base from V and 5 bases from J, with 9 bases between. Germline CDR1 SGHDT, CDR2 YYEEEE. This CDR3 is 13 amino acids long. Here the CDR3 reads CASSLPGLYGYTF. The CDR3 DNA is TGTGCCAGCAGCTTGCCAGGTTTATATGGCTACACCTTC.

The chain is built from TRBV4-1 and TRBJ1-4; D ambiguous. The CDR3 contains 16 residues. The germline V gene has CDR1 MGHRA and CDR2 YSYEKL. V lost 0 bases, J lost 3 bases, and 11 bases lay in between. CDR3 nucleotide sequence: TGCGCCAGCAGCCAAGATTTGGGCCGCTCTAATGAAAAACTGTTTTTT. Residues: CASSQDLGRSNEKLFF.

The rearrangement joins TRBV5-4 to TRBJ2-7; possibly TRBD1 for D (7 bases). From germline, CDR1 is SGHNT and CDR2 YYREEE (reference sequence). The V end lost 2 bases, the J end lost 4 bases, and 16 bases lay between the germline ends. The CDR3 sequence is 15 residues long. CDR3 bases: TGTGCCAGCAGCTTTTTCGCGGGACAGAAGTACGAGCAGTACTTC. Protein product: CASSFFAGQKYEQYF.

This clone was seen only once. This chain links TRBV10-3 with TRBJ2-1; D remains unclear. This CDR3 is built from 11 residues. Per the germline V gene, CDR1 is ENHRY and CDR2 is SYGVKD. The V end was cut by 1 base, the J end by 7 bases, with 2 bases between. CDR3 sequence: CAISEWNEQFF. CDR3 in DNA: TGTGCCATCAGTGAGTGGAATGAGCAGTTCTTC.

This clone was seen only a few times. The V gene is TRBV19, the J gene TRBJ2-7; 10 bases match TRBD1. CDR3 length equals 13 residues. The junction had 4 bases not matched to a gene; V was cut back by 8 bases and J by 3 bases. Per germline, CDR1 LNHDA and CDR2 SQIVND (reference sequence). CDR3 sequence reads: CASSRDRGYEQYF. DNA of the CDR3: TGTGCCAGTTCCCGGGACAGGGGCTACGAGCAGTACTTC.

The chain links TRBV14 to TRBJ2-2, with TRBD1 as a possible D gene (6 bases). CDR1 is SGHDN and CDR2 is FVKESK in the germline V gene. Trimming removed 4 bases at V and 4 bases at J, with 10 bases between. This CDR3 has 14 residues. The CDR3 nucleotides read TGTGCCAGCAGCCGAGGACAGTTCACCGGGGAGCTGTTTTTT. Translated, it gives CASSRGQFTGELFF.

This clone has only a few counts. This rearrangement joins TRBV11-3 to TRBJ2-2; no clear D gene. The ends were cut back, 2 bases at V and 8 bases at J, with 6 bases in the middle. The germline V gene encodes CDR1 SGHNT and CDR2 YENEEA. The CDR3 covers 12 residues. CDR3 sequence (DNA): TGTGCCAGCAGCTTAAGGTCGGGGGAGCTGTTTTTT. Translated, it gives CASSLRSGELFF. Variable domain in full (rest from reference TRBV11-3 and TRBJ2-2): EAGVVQSPRYKIIEKKQPVAFWCNPISGHNTLYWYLQNLGQGPELLIRYENEEAVDDSQLPKDRFSAERLKGVDSTLKIQPAELGDSAVYLCASSLRSGELFFGEGSRLTVL.

This clone appeared once. The rearrangement uses TRBV4-2 and TRBJ2-5; 7 bases align to TRBD1. This CDR3 is built from 16 residues. The V gene's germline CDR1 is LGHNA and CDR2 YNFKEQ. J lost 5 bases, V lost 1 base, and 10 bases had no gene match. CDR3 in amino acids: CASSQGQGQARETQYF. DNA of the CDR3: TGTGCCAGCAGCCAAGGACAAGGACAGGCTCGGGAGACCCAGTACTTC.

V is TRBV7-8 and J is TRBJ2-4; 10 bases are a match to TRBD1. This CDR3 comprises 17 residues. V was clipped by 2 bases and J by 1 base; unmatched bases: 5. Germline V gene lookup returns CDR1 SGHVS and CDR2 FQNEAQ. As DNA, the CDR3 is TGTGCCAGCAGCTTAAGGCAGGGACAGGGGGCCAAAAACATTCAGTACTTC. Residues: CASSLRQGQGAKNIQYF.

The V and J genes are TRBV29-1 and TRBJ2-7; D may be TRBD1 or TRBD2 (5 bases each). Between the trimmed V and J ends, which lost 7 bases and 2 bases, there was a span of 15 bases. Germline CDR1 reads SQVTM; CDR2 reads ANQGSEA. The CDR3 length is 13 residues. The CDR3, as DNA: TGCAGCGCCAGACGGGACGTCCCCTACGAGCAGTACTTC. Amino acid sequence: CSARRDVPYEQYF.

This chain connects TRBV10-2 to TRBJ2-5, with D possibly TRBD2 on 6 matching bases. CDR1 and CDR2 (germline): WSHSY, SAAADI. V dropped 2 bases and J dropped 5 bases, with 12 bases sitting between them. The CDR3 covers 14 residues. The CDR3, as DNA: TGCGCCAGCAGTGAGGCGGTTGGGGGGGAGACCCAGTACTTC. Translation gives CASSEAVGGETQYF.

The gene calls are TRBV7-6 and TRBJ2-7; 12 positions agree with TRBD2. Germline lookup yields CDR1 SGHVS and CDR2 FNYEAQ. This CDR3 comprises 14 residues. V was clipped by 7 bases and J by 6 bases; unmatched bases: 7. CDR3 sequence reads: CASTALAGGREQYF. In DNA form, the CDR3 reads TGTGCCAGCACCGCACTAGCGGGAGGACGCGAGCAGTACTTC.

The chain has TRBV21-1 and TRBJ1-1. TRBV21-1 has pseudogene status. This CDR3 has 14 residues. CDR3 in DNA: TGTGCCAGCAGCAAAGAAGCGGTGAACACTGAAGCTTTCTTT. Translation: CASSKEAVNTEAFF.

This clone occurred once. J is TRBJ1-2 and V is TRBV6-5; the D is unclear. V was cut by 0 bases and J by 4 bases, with 9 bases left in between. The germline V gene has CDR1 MNHEY and CDR2 SVGAGI. This CDR3 spans 14 amino acids. The CDR3 is CASSYSPGVYGYTF. Written as DNA, the CDR3 is TGTGCCAGCAGTTACTCCCCAGGTGTCTATGGCTACACCTTC.

The chain links TRBV19 to TRBJ1-1, with D perhaps TRBD1 (6 bases). Trimming took off 3 bases at V and 4 bases at J, with 12 bases between the two ends. Germline CDR1 reads LNHDA; CDR2 reads SQIVND (reference sequence). This CDR3 has 14 amino acids. The chain's CDR3 is CASSIRQGSTEAFF. The CDR3, as DNA: TGTGCCAGTAGTATTAGGCAGGGGAGCACTGAAGCTTTCTTT.

This clone was recorded once. This sequence joins TRBV19 and TRBJ2-4; no firm D call. The CDR3 length is 17 residues. Germline assignment: CDR1 LNHDA and CDR2 SQIVND (reference sequence). Deletions cut 4 bases from V and 0 bases from J, with 16 bases between. CDR3 residues: CASSTPYEPLAKNIQYF. CDR3 sequence (DNA): TGTGCCAGTAGTACTCCATATGAGCCCCTAGCCAAAAACATTCAGTACTTC. Combining the CDR3 with reference TRBV19 and TRBJ2-4 gives the whole variable domain DGGITQSPKYLFRKEGQNVTLSCEQNLNHDAMYWYRQDPGQGLRLIYYSQIVNDFQKGDIAEGYSVSREKKESFPLTVTSAQKNPTAFYLCASSTPYEPLAKNIQYFGAGTRLSVL.

The J gene is TRBJ1-1, the V gene TRBV30, with unresolved D. The CDR3 contains 12 residues. V was pared by 4 bases and J by 0 bases, with 6 bases between. CDR1 and CDR2 from the germline V gene are GTSNPN and SVGIG (reference sequence). CDR3 sequence: CAWTPLNTEAFF. CDR3 in DNA: TGTGCCTGGACTCCCCTGAACACTGAAGCTTTCTTT.

V gene TRBV5-4 combines with J gene TRBJ1-1, with D tentatively TRBD1 (6 bases). V dropped 6 bases and J dropped 1 base, with 10 bases sitting between them. The germline gives CDR1 SGHNT, CDR2 YYREEE (reference sequence). This CDR3 spans 13 amino acids. CDR3 sequence (DNA): TGTGCCAGCATGGTGGGGGCGAACACTGAAGCTTTCTTT. Residues: CASMVGANTEAFF.

This chain joins TRBV27 and TRBJ1-4; weak D call: TRBD1 (5 bases). The V and J ends lost 5 bases and 0 bases respectively, with 10 bases between them. This CDR3 is 15 amino acids long. The germline gives CDR1 MNHEY, CDR2 SMNVEV (reference sequence). For the CDR3, the DNA is TGTGCCAGCAGTCGGGGGGGAGCAACTAATGAAAAACTGTTTTTT. Protein product: CASSRGGATNEKLFF.

This clone was detected a few times. This chain links TRBV5-4 with TRBJ2-7, with D possibly being TRBD2 (6 bases). From germline, CDR1 is SGHNT and CDR2 YYREEE (reference sequence). This CDR3 comprises 13 residues. The germline V and J ends were trimmed by 0 bases and 6 bases, with 10 bases remaining between them. The CDR3 region is CASSLAGTSEQYF. In nucleotides, the CDR3 is TGTGCCAGCAGCTTGGCGGGGACTTCCGAGCAGTACTTC.

V is TRBV7-2 and J is TRBJ1-3, with D possibly matching TRBD1 (6 bases). This CDR3 contains 15 residues. In germline, CDR1 is SGHTA, CDR2 FQGNSA. V was shortened by 0 bases and J by 2 bases, with 8 bases between the two germline ends. The CDR3 nucleotides read TGTGCCAGCAGCTTAGCGGCAGGGGCTGGAAACACCATATATTTT. It codes for CASSLAAGAGNTIYF.